This TCR beta chain was captured by sequencing in a study of blood T cells in healthy people across ages. Points from the study as a whole: The study regarded diversity estimates from one million T cells as underestimates. Per million T cells, TCR beta diversity dropped roughly linearly as age increased. With unsorted PBMCs, a conclusive comparison of naive versus antigen-experienced cells was not possible.

Details on this clonotype: Its antigen is unknown.

A J-beta primer mix and a sample-barcoded 5' primer were used in a second PCR of roughly 6 to 12 cycles. TCRdb re-derived calls from the 5' RACE reads in MiXCR, one entry per CDR3 protein. The sample yields about 690,000 distinct CDR3 sequences, roughly 41% seen once. The CDR3 covers 11 residues. The germline V gene has CDR1 SQVTM and CDR2 ANQGSEA. J is TRBJ2-3 and V is TRBV29-1, with a tentative D call TRBD2 (5 bases). This clonotype was obtained from a man older than 75 in good health. Sequenced: blood. CDR3 region: CAGAYTDTQYF. CDR3 sequence (DNA): TGCGCGGGTGCTTACACAGATACGCAGTATTTT.